This T cell receptor (beta chain) is drawn from a study of blood T cell repertoires in COVID-19. About the research overall: The United States, Italy and Spain provided the acute and convalescent COVID-19 samples. The analysed material was cDNA or gDNA that came from T cells, B-cell-depleted T cells, or PBMCs.

V was trimmed by 4 bases and J by 4 bases, leaving 13 bases between them. The CDR3 has 15 amino acids. Germline CDR1 reads KGHSH; CDR2 reads LQKENI. In the authors' methods: Estimation of nucleated cell counts was performed using reference gene primer amplification. Profiled with immunoSEQ multiplex PCR; TCRdb holds only in-frame clones, not every one. V and J calls and clone size are as listed in that table; D and trimming were resolved from the DNA. The data show 52,000 or so clones, about 81% seen once. Sequencing was done on a sample of peripheral blood. The rearrangement uses TRBV18 and TRBJ2-2; TRBD2 is a possible D gene (6 bases). The clonotype was recovered from a man between 65 and 79 years old with active COVID-19. The CDR3 region is CASSLPRRGTGELFF. As DNA, the CDR3 is TGTGCCAGCTCACTGCCTCGGCGGGGCACCGGGGAGCTGTTTTTT.